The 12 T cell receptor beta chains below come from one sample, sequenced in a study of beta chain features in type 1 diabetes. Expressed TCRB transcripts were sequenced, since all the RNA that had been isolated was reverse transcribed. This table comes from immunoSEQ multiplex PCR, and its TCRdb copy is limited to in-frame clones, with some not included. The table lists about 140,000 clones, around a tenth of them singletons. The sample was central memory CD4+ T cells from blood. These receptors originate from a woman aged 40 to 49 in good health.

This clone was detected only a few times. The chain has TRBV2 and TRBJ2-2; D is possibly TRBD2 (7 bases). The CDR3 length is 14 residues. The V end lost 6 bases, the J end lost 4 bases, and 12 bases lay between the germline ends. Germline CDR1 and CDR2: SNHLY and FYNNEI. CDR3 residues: CASSEGGGTGELFF. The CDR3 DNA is TGTGCCAGCAGCGAGGGGGGGGGCACCGGGGAGCTGTTTTTT.

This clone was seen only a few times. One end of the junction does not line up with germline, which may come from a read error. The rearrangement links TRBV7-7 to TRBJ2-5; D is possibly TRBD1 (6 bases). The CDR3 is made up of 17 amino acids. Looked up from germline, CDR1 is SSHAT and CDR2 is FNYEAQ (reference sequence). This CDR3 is CASSLVPDRRLQETQYF. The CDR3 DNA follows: TGTGCTAGCAGCTTAGTCCCCGACAGGAGACTTCAAGAGACCCAGTACTTC.

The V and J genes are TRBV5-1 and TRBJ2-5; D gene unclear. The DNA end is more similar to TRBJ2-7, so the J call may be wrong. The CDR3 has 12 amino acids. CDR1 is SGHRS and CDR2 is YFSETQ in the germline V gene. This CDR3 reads CASRPSSYEQYF. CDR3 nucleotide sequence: TGCGCCAGCAGACCGAGCTCCTACGAGCAGTACTTC.

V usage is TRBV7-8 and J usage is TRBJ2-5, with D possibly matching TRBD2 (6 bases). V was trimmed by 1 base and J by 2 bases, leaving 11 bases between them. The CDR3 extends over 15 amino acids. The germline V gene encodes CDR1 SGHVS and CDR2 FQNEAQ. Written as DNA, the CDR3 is TGTGCCAGCAGCTTAGAGCGGGTGGGACAAGAGACCCAGTACTTC. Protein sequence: CASSLERVGQETQYF.

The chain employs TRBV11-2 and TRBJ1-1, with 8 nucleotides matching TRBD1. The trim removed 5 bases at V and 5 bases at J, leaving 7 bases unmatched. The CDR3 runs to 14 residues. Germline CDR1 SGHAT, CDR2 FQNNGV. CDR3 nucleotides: TGTGCCAGCAGCCGACAAACAGGGGGTACTGAAGCTTTCTTT. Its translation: CASSRQTGGTEAFF.

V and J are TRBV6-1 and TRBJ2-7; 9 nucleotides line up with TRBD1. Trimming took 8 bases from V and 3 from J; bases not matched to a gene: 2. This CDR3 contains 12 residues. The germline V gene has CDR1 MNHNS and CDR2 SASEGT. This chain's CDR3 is CASGTGFYEQYF. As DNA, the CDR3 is TGTGCCAGCGGGACAGGGTTCTACGAGCAGTACTTC.

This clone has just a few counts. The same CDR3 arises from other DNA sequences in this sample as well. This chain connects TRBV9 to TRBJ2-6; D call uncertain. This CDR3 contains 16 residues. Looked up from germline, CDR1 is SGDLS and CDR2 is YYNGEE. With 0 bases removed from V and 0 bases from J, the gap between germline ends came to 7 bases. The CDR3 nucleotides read TGTGCCAGCAGCGTAGGCGGCAGCTCTGGGGCCAACGTCCTGACTTTC. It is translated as CASSVGGSSGANVLTF.

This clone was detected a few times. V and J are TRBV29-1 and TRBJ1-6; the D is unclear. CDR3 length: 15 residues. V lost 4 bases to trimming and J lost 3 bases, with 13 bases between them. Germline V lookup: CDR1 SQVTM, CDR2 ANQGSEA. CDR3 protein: CSVVVDSSYNSPLHF. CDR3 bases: TGCAGCGTTGTAGTGGACTCCAGCTATAATTCACCCCTCCACTTT.

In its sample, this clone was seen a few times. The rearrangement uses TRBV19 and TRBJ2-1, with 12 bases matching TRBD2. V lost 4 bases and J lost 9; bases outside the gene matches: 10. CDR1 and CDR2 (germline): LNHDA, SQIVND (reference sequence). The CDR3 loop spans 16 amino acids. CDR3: CASSRNLAGGHGEQFF. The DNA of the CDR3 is TGTGCCAGTAGTAGAAACCTAGCGGGGGGGCATGGTGAGCAGTTCTTC.

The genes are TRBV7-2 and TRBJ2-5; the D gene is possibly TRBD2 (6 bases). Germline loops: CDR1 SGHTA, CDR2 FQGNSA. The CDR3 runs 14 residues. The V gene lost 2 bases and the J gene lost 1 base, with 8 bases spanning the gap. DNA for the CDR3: TGTGCCAGCAGCTTAAGGAGGGCCCAAGAGACCCAGTACTTC. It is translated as CASSLRRAQETQYF.

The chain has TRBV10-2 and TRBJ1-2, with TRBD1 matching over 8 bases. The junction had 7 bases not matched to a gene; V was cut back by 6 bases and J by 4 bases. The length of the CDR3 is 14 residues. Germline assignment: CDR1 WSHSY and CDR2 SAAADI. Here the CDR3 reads CASSMAGGAYGYTF. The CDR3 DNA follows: TGCGCCAGCAGCATGGCAGGGGGCGCCTATGGCTACACCTTC.

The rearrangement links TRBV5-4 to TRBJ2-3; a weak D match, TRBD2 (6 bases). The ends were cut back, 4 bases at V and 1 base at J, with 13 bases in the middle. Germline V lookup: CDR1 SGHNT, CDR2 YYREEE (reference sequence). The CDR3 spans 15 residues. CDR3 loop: CASSPVGGRTDTQYF. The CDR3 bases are TGTGCCAGCAGCCCCGTCGGGGGACGCACAGATACGCAGTATTTT.